The following is a T cell receptor (beta chain) sequence with its context. The CDR3 loop spans 15 amino acids. Trimming removed 2 bases from V and 4 bases from J, with 12 bases in between. Germline-derived CDR1 and CDR2 are SGHAT and FQNNGV. The data derive from a study of shared clonotypes between healthy human individuals. Donation came from healthy HIV-negative adults that had no recent acute infections or vaccinations. 200 to 250 ng DNA, tens of thousands of T cell genomes, went into each sorted-subset replicate PCR. The authors' processing: With immunoSEQ giving junction-only sequences and no quality scores, filtering differed. Here immunoSEQ multiplex PCR was the method, and the copy in TCRdb shows in-frame clones only, minus some. Clone size and the V and J calls come from that table; the DNA yielded D and trimming. The table has about 2 million clones, 85% to 95% seen once.

This rearrangement joins TRBV11-2 to TRBJ2-1; D is possibly TRBD1 (5 bases). Material for sequencing was naive CD4+ T cells sorted from blood. The subset here: CD45RA+ positively selected. The receptor comes from a man younger than 35 in good health. The CDR3 is CASSLRGWGYNEQFF. In nucleotides, the CDR3 is TGTGCCAGCAGCTTAAGGGGCTGGGGATACAATGAGCAGTTCTTC.